The 16 T cell receptor beta chains listed next were all sequenced from one sample in a study of response to subunit inactivated influenza vaccine. A single record per CDR3 protein comes from TCRdb applying MiXCR to the RT-PCR reads. The table lists some 500,000 distinct CDR3 sequences, 13% of them singletons. This sample comprised PBMCs from blood, obtained more than 35 days after vaccination. Source of these receptors: a man in his fifties who received an inactivated influenza vaccine.

This clonotype occurred a few times. The rearrangement links TRBV20-1 to TRBJ1-2; 8 nucleotides line up with TRBD1. Germline V gene sequence: CDR1 DFQATT, CDR2 SNEGSKA (reference sequence). CDR3 size: 14 residues. V shed 3 bases and J 10 bases; nucleotides not matched to a gene: 13. CDR3 in DNA: TGCAGTGCTAGTCCCGGGACAGGCGATGTGGACTACACCTTC. Residues: CSASPGTGDVDYTF.

This clonotype was seen just once. The chain uses TRBV27 and TRBJ1-2; 8 bases match TRBD1. V lost 5 bases to trimming and J lost 8 bases; unmatched junction nucleotides: 10. This CDR3 has 14 residues. Per the germline V gene, CDR1 is MNHEY and CDR2 is SMNVEV (reference sequence). CDR3 sequence: CASSVMRTGHGYTF. CDR3 DNA: TGTGCCAGCAGTGTAATGAGGACAGGGCACGGCTACACCTTC.

This clonotype was found a few times. The chain employs TRBV28 and TRBJ2-1; 9 bases are shared with TRBD1. CDR1 MDHEN and CDR2 SYDVKM come from the germline V gene. CDR3 size: 16 residues. Losses at the gene ends were 7 bases for V and 4 bases for J; bases not matched to a gene: 11. CDR3 DNA: TGTGCCAGCACCGGCCCAGGGACAGGGTCTTACAATGAGCAGTTCTTC. This codes for CASTGPGTGSYNEQFF.

This clonotype was detected only a few times. This chain links TRBV5-5 with TRBJ2-1; maybe TRBD1 (6 bases). Trimming left V 1 base short and J 7 bases short, with 15 bases between. Germline CDR1 SGHKS, CDR2 YYEKEE (reference sequence). There are 15 residues in the CDR3. For the CDR3, the DNA is TGTGCCAGCAGCTTGACAGGGCAAGAATGGAATGAGCAGTTCTTC. This translates into CASSLTGQEWNEQFF. The full variable domain, completed using reference TRBV5-5 and TRBJ2-1, is DAGVTQSPTHLIKTRGQQVTLRCSPISGHKSVSWYQQVLGQGPQFIFQYYEKEERGRGNFPDRFSARQFPNYSSELNVNALLLGDSALYLCASSLTGQEWNEQFFGPGTRLTVL.

This clonotype has a handful of counts. The genes are TRBV3-1 and TRBJ2-7; 13 bases are shared with TRBD2. Unmatched junction bases numbered 11, after V lost 2 bases and J lost 7 bases. The CDR3 is made up of 17 amino acids. CDR1 and CDR2 from the germline V gene are LGHDT and YNNKEL (reference sequence). In DNA form, the CDR3 reads TGTGCCAGCAGCCAATCCCCCAAGGGACTAGCGGGATTGGAGCAGTACTTC. Amino acid sequence: CASSQSPKGLAGLEQYF.

The chain has TRBV20-1 and TRBJ2-3, with 14 bases aligning to TRBD2. The CDR3 length is 15 residues. Germline V CDR1 and CDR2: DFQATT, SNEGSKA (reference sequence). V trimming: 5 bases; J trimming: 6 bases; junction bases outside the gene matches: 7. This CDR3 is CSAGTSGGSSDTQYF. The DNA for the CDR3 is TGCAGTGCTGGGACTAGCGGGGGTTCGTCTGATACGCAGTATTTT.

This clonotype has only a few counts. This chain uses TRBV7-8 with TRBJ2-7, with 9 bases matching TRBD1. Trimming at V came to 6 bases and at J to 2 bases, leaving 8 bases not matched to a gene. The CDR3 has 15 residues. Germline V lookup: CDR1 SGHVS, CDR2 FQNEAQ. The CDR3 DNA reads TGTGCCAGCAGTTACGCTACAGGGGGCCCCTACGAGCAGTACTTC. Translation gives CASSYATGGPYEQYF.

This clonotype was seen ten or more times. The chain carries TRBV12-3 or TRBV12-4 and TRBJ2-2; D remains unclear. Trimming cost V 4 bases and J 2 bases, with 5 bases left between them. The CDR3 sequence is 13 residues long. The CDR3 protein is CASSYVNTGELFF. CDR3 DNA sequence: TGTGCCAGCAGTTACGTCAACACCGGGGAGCTGTTTTTT.

V usage is TRBV4-2 and J usage is TRBJ2-4; 7 bases are a match to TRBD1. J was trimmed by 8 bases and V by 0 bases; bases with no gene match: 4. This CDR3 has 14 residues. From germline, CDR1 is LGHNA and CDR2 YNFKEQ. CDR3 loop: CASSQDLQGDIQYF. In nucleotides, the CDR3 is TGTGCCAGCAGCCAAGATCTTCAGGGGGACATTCAGTACTTC.

This clonotype came up many times. In DNA, the CDR3 is TGTGCCAGCAGCAGGACAGGGGGTCGGGAGACCCAGTACTTC. It yields the protein CASSRTGGRETQYF. V is TRBV2 and J is TRBJ2-5; 10 bases are shared with TRBD1. V was clipped by 6 bases and J by 5 bases; unmatched bases: 6. The germline CDR1 and CDR2 sequences are SNHLY and FYNNEI. The CDR3 is 14 residues long.

The rearrangement uses TRBV15 and TRBJ2-7; TRBD1 matches at 8 bases. Germline loops: CDR1 LNHNV, CDR2 YYDKDF (reference sequence). The CDR3 runs 15 residues. V lost 6 bases and J lost 2; bases outside the gene matches: 9. Here the CDR3 DNA reads TGTGCCACCAGTAACGGACAGGGTGGGGCCTACGAGCAGTACTTC. Residues: CATSNGQGGAYEQYF.

The V and J genes are TRBV6-5 and TRBJ2-7; tentative D call: TRBD1 (6 bases). The CDR3 is made up of 16 amino acids. Germline CDR1 MNHEY, CDR2 SVGAGI. The V and J ends lost 7 bases and 2 bases respectively, with 21 bases between them. CDR3 in DNA: TGTGCCAGCACTAACTCTTACGACAGGATGACCTACGAGCAGTACTTC. This sequence encodes CASTNSYDRMTYEQYF.

This clonotype was counted ten times or more. The rearrangement uses TRBV6-5 and TRBJ1-1; D uncertain. Germline CDR1 and CDR2: MNHEY and SVGAGI. V lost 2 bases and J 6 bases, leaving 10 bases between the germline ends. CDR3 length: 13 amino acids. CDR3: CASSYRESSEAFF. The CDR3 DNA sequence: TGTGCCAGCAGTTACAGGGAATCGTCTGAAGCTTTCTTT.

J is TRBJ2-5 and V is TRBV5-1; D could derive from TRBD1 or TRBD2 (5 bases each). The germline V gene has CDR1 SGHRS and CDR2 YFSETQ. Trimming removed 0 bases from V and 2 bases from J, with 11 bases in between. The length of the CDR3 is 15 residues. The CDR3 DNA reads TGCGCCAGCAGCTTGGCGGGGCCGAATCAAGAGACCCAGTACTTC. Protein sequence: CASSLAGPNQETQYF.

This clonotype was detected a few times. V gene TRBV25-1 combines with J gene TRBJ1-6; TRBD1 matches at 10 bases. The CDR3 consists of 15 residues. J was trimmed by 8 bases and V by 4 bases; bases with no gene match: 5. Germline V CDR1 and CDR2: MGHDK, SYGVNS. The CDR3 bases are TGTGCCAGCAGTGCCCCCGGGACAGGGGATTCACCCCTCCACTTT. Its protein product is CASSAPGTGDSPLHF.

CDR3 DNA sequence: TGCGCCAGCAGCCAGGGAGTATGGGTTTGGGATGAGCAGTTCTTC. It codes for CASSQGVWVWDEQFF. The chain employs TRBV5-1 and TRBJ2-1; D may correspond to TRBD1 or TRBD2 (5 bases each). The CDR3 contains 15 residues. The V end was cut by 4 bases, the J end by 8 bases, with 19 bases between. Germline-derived CDR1 and CDR2 are SGHRS and YFSETQ.